This section outlines one T cell receptor (beta chain) sequence together with its context. Its antigen remains unknown. This record comes from a study of T-cell memory formation after mild COVID-19. At the level of the study: Clusters of TCRs were largely donor specific. The study's findings and limits: The study found balanced CD4/CD8 in clones contracting day 15 to 85 and a CD4+ lean in later expanders. Chiefly within CM and EM were the contracting CD4+ clones; CD8+ ones were within EMRA.

5'RACE with constant-segment primers built TCRalpha and TCRbeta cDNA libraries with UMIs. A single record per CDR3 protein comes from TCRdb applying MiXCR to the 5' RACE reads. The sample has roughly 220,000 distinct CDR3 sequences, 9.5% seen once. This CDR3 contains 16 residues. Germline V CDR1 and CDR2: MNHEY, SVGAGI. J lost 10 bases, V lost 5 bases, and 12 bases had no gene match. This receptor was taken from a man aged 18 to 30 who had mild COVID-19 (a few samples of this study predate the infection). Cell type and time point are not known. This chain joins TRBV6-5 and TRBJ1-6, with TRBD1 matching 9 bases. Sample: PBMCs or a T cell subset sorted from them (not recorded which). The DNA of the CDR3 is TGTGCCAGCAGTAGAGGGTGGGGGGACAGGGACTCACCCCTCCACTTT. Amino acid sequence: CASSRGWGDRDSPLHF.